There are a few counts of the clone carrying this T cell receptor beta chain. This record belongs to a study of blood T cells in healthy people across ages. PCR was performed a second time for about 7 to 12 cycles using a sample-barcoded 5' primer and a J-beta primer mix. TCRdb redid the calling of the 5' RACE reads with MiXCR, one entry per CDR3 protein. This sample has 700,000 or so distinct CDR3 sequences, with about 20% found just once. Trimming took 6 bases from V and 6 from J, leaving 22 bases between them. Germline CDR1 SGHRS, CDR2 YFSETQ. This CDR3 region has 15 residues. The receptor's source is a man in his 70s in good health. Material for sequencing was blood. V and J are TRBV5-1 and TRBJ2-7; D possibly corresponds to TRBD1 (5 bases). CDR3 sequence reads: CASTANPSTGGEQYF. The CDR3 DNA sequence: TGCGCCAGCACCGCGAACCCCTCAACAGGCGGCGAGCAGTACTTC.